This T cell receptor beta chain emerged from a study of blood T cell repertoires in COVID-19. Overall study: Italy, Spain and the United States were the sources of the convalescent and acute COVID-19 samples. PBMCs, B-cell-depleted T cells, or T cells provided the cDNA or gDNA that made up the material.

Clones were read by immunoSEQ multiplex PCR, and TCRdb kept only the in-frame ones, dropping some. The profile covers about 400,000 clones, with roughly 90% appearing a single time and 0.95% to 1.5% taken by the ten largest. Sequencing was performed on peripheral blood. The TCR comes from a man in his forties with acute or convalescent COVID-19.

In nucleotides, the CDR3 is TGTGCCAGCAGCTTGGGACAGCCGATCTCTGGAAACACCATATATTTT. It is translated as CASSLGQPISGNTIYF. The chain carries TRBV5-4 and TRBJ1-3; possible D gene TRBD1, 5 bases. In germline, CDR1 is SGHNT, CDR2 YYREEE (reference sequence). The CDR3 spans 16 residues. V shed 0 bases and J shed 0 bases, with 10 bases lying between them.